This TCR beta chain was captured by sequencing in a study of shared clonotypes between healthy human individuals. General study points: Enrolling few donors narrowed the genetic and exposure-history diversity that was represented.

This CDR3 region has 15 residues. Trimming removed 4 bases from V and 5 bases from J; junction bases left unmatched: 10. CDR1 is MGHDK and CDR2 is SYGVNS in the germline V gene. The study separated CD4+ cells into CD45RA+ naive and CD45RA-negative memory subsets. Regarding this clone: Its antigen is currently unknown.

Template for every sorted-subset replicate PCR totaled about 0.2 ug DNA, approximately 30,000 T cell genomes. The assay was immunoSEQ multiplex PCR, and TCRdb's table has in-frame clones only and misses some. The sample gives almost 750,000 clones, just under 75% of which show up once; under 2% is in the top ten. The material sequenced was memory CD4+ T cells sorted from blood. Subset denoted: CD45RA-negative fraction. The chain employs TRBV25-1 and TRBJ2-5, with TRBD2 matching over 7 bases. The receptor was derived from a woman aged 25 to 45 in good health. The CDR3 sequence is CASSGTLWGGETQYF. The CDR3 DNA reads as TGTGCCAGCAGTGGGACTCTTTGGGGAGGGGAGACCCAGTACTTC.